The 29 T cell receptor beta chains presented below share a single source sample, sequenced in a study of Tregs in tolerant kidney transplant recipients. The antigens these receptors bind are not known. Repertoires were generated with immunoSEQ multiplex PCR, while TCRdb's copy carries only in-frame clones and drops some. The table shows roughly 16,000 clones, with 61% occurring only once. The sample consisted of Tregs from blood cultured with allogeneic cells. Receptor source: a human donor in good health.

With respect to this clone: A far larger clone is one base from this, pointing to a likely read error. V is TRBV5-3 and J is TRBJ2-2; D ambiguous. TRBV5-3 is known as an ORF, though its function is uncertain. The V end lost 8 bases, the J end lost 1 base, and 15 bases lay between the germline ends. The length of the CDR3 is 15 residues. CDR3 coding DNA: TGTGCCAGCAGCCCCGACGAGAGGAACACCGGGGAGCTGTTTTTT. The encoded protein is CASSPDERNTGELFF.

V is TRBV28 and J is TRBJ1-5, with TRBD1 as a possible D gene (5 bases). CDR1 and CDR2 from the germline V gene are MDHEN and SYDVKM. CDR3 size: 15 residues. Trimming stripped 7 bases from V and 3 bases from J, with 16 bases between. The CDR3 here is CASTSRGSVNQPQHF. The CDR3 DNA is TGTGCCAGCACCTCCCGGGGGTCGGTCAATCAGCCCCAGCATTTT.

V usage is TRBV14 and J usage is TRBJ2-3; D possibly corresponds to TRBD1 (7 bases). Germline CDR1 SGHDN, CDR2 FVKESK. V lost 8 bases and J lost 4, with 13 bases in between. The CDR3 covers 13 residues. The CDR3 bases are TGTGCCAGCGGGCAGGGGGGCCCAGATACGCAGTATTTT. It codes for CASGQGGPDTQYF.

The chain recombines TRBV4-1 with TRBJ2-3; 11 bases align to TRBD2. The germline V gene has CDR1 MGHRA and CDR2 YSYEKL. The J segment lost 3 bases and the V segment lost 2 bases, leaving 7 bases of the junction unmatched. The CDR3 extends over 17 amino acids. The CDR3 here is CASSQPPGLADTDTQYF. For the CDR3, the DNA is TGCGCCAGCAGCCAACCACCGGGACTAGCGGATACAGATACGCAGTATTTT.

This clone is judged medium-sized. This rearrangement joins TRBV11-1 to TRBJ2-3, with 7 positions matching TRBD2. CDR1 and CDR2 from the germline V gene are SGHAT and FQDESV (reference sequence). This CDR3 is built from 15 residues. V shed 1 base and J 2 bases; nucleotides not matched to a gene: 3. CDR3 sequence: CASSLGAGVTDTQYF. CDR3 sequence (DNA): TGTGCCAGCAGCTTAGGGGCGGGAGTCACAGATACGCAGTATTTT.

This chain connects TRBV6-5 to TRBJ2-1; maybe TRBD1 (5 bases). Looked up from germline, CDR1 is MNHEY and CDR2 is SVGAGI. Trimming left V 2 bases short and J 7 bases short, with 12 bases between. The CDR3 is made up of 14 amino acids. The CDR3 loop is CASSYGVGPNEQFF. Here the CDR3 DNA reads TGTGCCAGCAGTTACGGTGTGGGGCCGAATGAGCAGTTCTTC.

Remarks on this clone: Possible read error: a much larger clone is one base away. V gene TRBV5-4 combines with J gene TRBJ2-2; TRBD1 is a possible D gene (6 bases). The CDR3 length is 12 residues. Germline V gene sequence: CDR1 SGHNT, CDR2 YYREEE (reference sequence). The CDR3 DNA is TGTACCAGCAGCCAGGGGATAGGGGAGCTGTTTTTT. It encodes CTSSQGIGELFF.

The chain links TRBV9 to TRBJ2-3; D is undetermined. Germline CDR1 and CDR2: SGDLS and YYNGEE. V was clipped by 3 bases and J by 0 bases, with 11 bases between them. The CDR3 contains 15 residues. The CDR3 nucleotides read TGTGCCAGCAGCGCTAGACCTGGGAGCACAGATACGCAGTATTTT. Protein product: CASSARPGSTDTQYF.

The chain uses TRBV7-8 and TRBJ2-1, with D unresolved. The CDR3 contains 14 residues. Germline V gives CDR1 SGHVS, CDR2 FQNEAQ. Trimming cost V 1 base and J 8 bases, with 12 bases left between them. The CDR3 bases are TGTGCCAGCAGCTTAGTGGGTTTGATGGATGAGCAGTTCTTC. Translating it yields CASSLVGLMDEQFF. Variable domain in full (rest from reference TRBV7-8 and TRBJ2-1): GAGVSQSPRYKVAKRGQDVALRCDPISGHVSLFWYQQALGQGPEFLTYFQNEAQLDKSGLPSDRFFAERPEGSVSTLKIQRTQQEDSAVYLCASSLVGLMDEQFFGPGTRLTVL.

The chain recombines TRBV9 with TRBJ2-6; tentative D call: TRBD2 (5 bases). This CDR3 has 16 amino acids. V was shortened by 3 bases and J by 0 bases, with 10 bases between the two germline ends. Germline loops: CDR1 SGDLS, CDR2 YYNGEE. CDR3 sequence: CASSASSISGANVLTF. DNA for the CDR3: TGTGCCAGCAGCGCCTCTAGCATCTCTGGGGCCAACGTCCTGACTTTC.

By sample share, this clone is medium-sized. For the CDR3, the DNA is TGTGCCAGCAGCTTTAGGCAGACGACTGCTTCACCCCTCCACTTT. Translating gives CASSFRQTTASPLHF. The chain links TRBV5-4 to TRBJ1-6; no clear D gene. Between the trimmed V and J ends, which lost 2 bases and 9 bases, there was a span of 15 bases. The CDR3 has 15 amino acids. The germline V gene has CDR1 SGHNT and CDR2 YYREEE (reference sequence). Combining the CDR3 with reference TRBV5-4 and TRBJ1-6 gives the whole variable domain ETGVTQSPTHLIKTRGQQVTLRCSSQSGHNTVSWYQQALGQGPQFIFQYYREEENGRGNFPPRFSGLQFPNYSSELNVNALELDDSALYLCASSFRQTTASPLHFGNGTRLTVT.

The V call is TRBV7-2, the J call TRBJ1-5; the D is unclear. From germline, CDR1 is SGHTA and CDR2 FQGNSA. The germline V and J ends were trimmed by 5 bases and 0 bases, with 17 bases remaining between them. There are 17 residues in the CDR3. CDR3 region: CASSPRGGGYSNQPQHF. For the CDR3, the DNA is TGTGCCAGCAGCCCTAGAGGAGGAGGATATAGCAATCAGCCCCAGCATTTT.

The V call is TRBV7-2, the J call TRBJ2-7; 12 bases are a match to TRBD2. CDR3 length: 16 amino acids. Germline V gene lookup returns CDR1 SGHTA and CDR2 FQGNSA. J was trimmed by 2 bases and V by 3 bases; bases with no gene match: 5. CDR3 protein: CASSFTSGGPPYEQYF. In DNA form, the CDR3 reads TGTGCCAGCAGCTTCACTAGCGGGGGGCCACCCTACGAGCAGTACTTC. Full variable domain (missing parts from reference TRBV7-2 and TRBJ2-7): GAGVSQSPSNKVTEKGKDVELRCDPISGHTALYWYRQSLGQGLEFLIYFQGNSAPDKSGLPSDRFSAERTGGSVSTLTIQRTQQEDSAVYLCASSFTSGGPPYEQYFGPGTRLTVT.

About this clone: A junction boundary mismatches the germline segment, possibly from a read error. Other DNA variants within this sample encode the same CDR3. V and J are TRBV5-6 and TRBJ1-6; the D gene is possibly TRBD1 (6 bases). Germline CDR1 SGHDT, CDR2 YYEEEE. The CDR3 totals 17 residues. This CDR3 reads CASSRETGSRSSSPLHF. The CDR3 DNA reads as TGCGCCAGCAGCCGGGAAACAGGGAGTCGGAGTAGCTCACCCCTCCACTTT.

This clone was found a few times. The rearrangement uses TRBV29-1 and TRBJ1-3; 9 bases match TRBD1. V was clipped by 4 bases and J by 4 bases; unmatched bases: 5. Germline-derived CDR1 and CDR2 are SQVTM and ANQGSEA. This CDR3 is 14 amino acids long. DNA of the CDR3: TGCAGCGTTGGGGGACAGGGAAAGGGAAACACCATATATTTT. Translated, it gives CSVGGQGKGNTIYF.

V gene TRBV9 combines with J gene TRBJ2-7, with TRBD2 matching 9 bases. Germline V gene lookup returns CDR1 SGDLS and CDR2 YYNGEE. The CDR3 contains 16 residues. J lost 0 bases, V lost 2 bases, and 6 bases had no gene match. This chain's CDR3 is CASSVLGLASSYEQYF. The CDR3 bases are TGTGCCAGCAGCGTTCTGGGACTAGCCAGCTCCTACGAGCAGTACTTC.

The V gene is TRBV27, the J gene TRBJ1-2; TRBD1 aligns across 8 bases. CDR3 size: 14 residues. CDR1 is MNHEY, CDR2 SMNVEV, per germline (reference sequence). The junction had 8 bases not matched to a gene; V was cut back by 6 bases and J by 5 bases. DNA for the CDR3: TGTGCCAGCAGGAGACAGGGGATGGGGTATGGCTACACCTTC. Its protein is CASRRQGMGYGYTF.

The chain has TRBV5-1 and TRBJ2-1; no clear D gene. With 1 base removed from V and 6 bases from J, the gap between germline ends came to 8 bases. Germline assignment: CDR1 SGHRS and CDR2 YFSETQ. The CDR3 sequence is 13 residues long. CDR3 sequence reads: CASSLLRANEQFF. CDR3 sequence (DNA): TGCGCCAGCAGCTTGCTCCGCGCCAATGAGCAGTTCTTC.

The chain employs TRBV11-3 and TRBJ2-7; no firm D call. The CDR3 has 15 amino acids. Germline V lookup: CDR1 SGHNT, CDR2 YENEEA. The V and J ends lost 0 bases and 6 bases respectively, with 15 bases between them. The CDR3 region has the DNA TGTGCCAGCAGCTTAGATCCAGGATCCCACGGCGAGCAGTACTTC. It encodes CASSLDPGSHGEQYF. The full variable domain, rest sourced from reference TRBV11-3 and TRBJ2-7, is EAGVVQSPRYKIIEKKQPVAFWCNPISGHNTLYWYLQNLGQGPELLIRYENEEAVDDSQLPKDRFSAERLKGVDSTLKIQPAELGDSAVYLCASSLDPGSHGEQYFGPGTRLTVT.

This sequence joins TRBV10-1 and TRBJ2-1; 9 bases align to TRBD2. Trimming at V came to 0 bases and at J to 7 bases, leaving 16 bases not matched to a gene. CDR1 and CDR2 from the germline V gene are WNHNN and SYGVQD (reference sequence). The CDR3 runs to 19 residues. This CDR3 reads CASSESPSGRPRSRNEQFF. The CDR3, as DNA: TGCGCCAGCAGTGAGTCCCCGAGCGGGAGGCCCAGAAGTCGTAATGAGCAGTTCTTC.

The CDR3 nucleotides are TGTGCCAGCAGCATACGACAGGATCCCACAGATACGCAGTATTTT. This encodes CASSIRQDPTDTQYF. The rearrangement uses TRBV9 and TRBJ2-3; perhaps TRBD1 as D (6 bases). CDR1 and CDR2 (germline): SGDLS, YYNGEE. The ends were cut back, 4 bases at V and 2 bases at J, with 14 bases in the middle. This CDR3 contains 15 residues.

This clone was recorded only once. The chain carries TRBV4-1 and TRBJ2-2, with D possibly being TRBD2 (5 bases). With 1 base removed from V and 9 bases from J, the gap between germline ends came to 24 bases. The CDR3 length is 18 residues. Germline loops: CDR1 MGHRA, CDR2 YSYEKL. This chain's CDR3 is CASSQGYRLASRSWELFF. CDR3 DNA: TGCGCCAGCAGCCAAGGTTATCGGCTAGCCAGTAGGTCGTGGGAGCTGTTTTTT.

J is TRBJ2-7 and V is TRBV30, with TRBD2 matching over 12 bases. The CDR3 covers 17 residues. Germline trimming cut 2 bases from V and 2 bases from J; bases unmatched to any gene: 10. Germline V lookup: CDR1 GTSNPN, CDR2 SVGIG (reference sequence). The CDR3 nucleotides are TGTGCCTGGAGTCAACTAGCGGGAGGCCCAGCTCCCTACGAGCAGTACTTC. It is translated as CAWSQLAGGPAPYEQYF.

The chain joins TRBV15 to TRBJ1-5; D unresolved. From germline, CDR1 is LNHNV and CDR2 YYDKDF (reference sequence). This CDR3 spans 14 amino acids. Trimming removed 1 base at V and 2 bases at J, with 6 bases between. The CDR3 DNA follows: TGTGCCACCAGCAGAGTCCCGGGCAATCAGCCCCAGCATTTT. Encoded protein: CATSRVPGNQPQHF.

V and J are TRBV7-6 and TRBJ2-1, with 10 nucleotides matching TRBD2. Germline V lookup: CDR1 SGHVS, CDR2 FNYEAQ. V was pared by 3 bases and J by 3 bases, with 2 bases of the junction left unmatched. The CDR3 loop spans 15 amino acids. CDR3 DNA: TGTGCCAGCAGCTTTCTAGCGGGAGTCTACAATGAGCAGTTCTTC. As protein: CASSFLAGVYNEQFF.

This clone came up a few times. The chain is built from TRBV7-2 and TRBJ2-1, with D hard to call. Deletions cut 4 bases from V and 14 bases from J, with 18 bases between. CDR3 length: 13 amino acids. Germline CDR1 reads SGHTA; CDR2 reads FQGNSA. The chain's CDR3 is CASSSNSHVQKFF. The CDR3 nucleotides are TGTGCCAGCAGCTCTAACTCCCACGTCCAGAAGTTCTTC. The variable domain in full, with the rest retrieved from reference TRBV7-2 and TRBJ2-1, is GAGVSQSPSNKVTEKGKDVELRCDPISGHTALYWYRQSLGQGLEFLIYFQGNSAPDKSGLPSDRFSAERTGGSVSTLTIQRTQQEDSAVYLCASSSNSHVQKFFGPGTRLTVL.

This chain's CDR3 is CASSLTGGAFRETQYF. CDR3 bases: TGCGCCAGCAGCTTGACAGGGGGCGCCTTTAGAGAGACCCAGTACTTC. V usage is TRBV5-1 and J usage is TRBJ2-5, with 9 positions matching TRBD1. CDR1 is SGHRS and CDR2 is YFSETQ in the germline V gene. Losses at the gene ends were 1 base for V and 4 bases for J; bases not matched to a gene: 8. The CDR3 length is 16 residues.

This sequence joins TRBV7-2 and TRBJ2-2; no clear D. V was pared by 1 base and J by 6 bases, with 12 bases between. CDR3 length equals 15 residues. CDR1 and CDR2 from the germline V gene are SGHTA and FQGNSA. CDR3 protein: CASSLEGRIAGELFF. CDR3 in DNA: TGTGCCAGCAGCTTAGAGGGTAGGATCGCCGGGGAGCTGTTTTTT. Variable domain in full (rest from reference TRBV7-2 and TRBJ2-2): GAGVSQSPSNKVTEKGKDVELRCDPISGHTALYWYRQSLGQGLEFLIYFQGNSAPDKSGLPSDRFSAERTGGSVSTLTIQRTQQEDSAVYLCASSLEGRIAGELFFGEGSRLTVL.

A few counts support this clone. The gene calls are TRBV18 and TRBJ2-3, with 8 bases that match TRBD2. CDR1 and CDR2 from the germline V gene are KGHSH and LQKENI. The CDR3 loop spans 16 amino acids. J lost 5 bases, V lost 0 bases, and 7 bases had no gene match. CDR3 amino acids: CASSPPKAGVKDTQYF. The CDR3 DNA is TGTGCCAGCTCACCACCGAAAGCGGGAGTGAAAGATACGCAGTATTTT.